A single sample is the source of the 20 T cell receptor beta chains below, sequenced in a study of siplizumab effects on memory and regulatory T cells. The data were produced by immunoSEQ multiplex PCR, yet TCRdb's version contains in-frame clones alone and is incomplete. The data contain about 110,000 clones, just over 90% of them singletons. Sequenced sample: Tregs sorted from blood. These receptors came from a human donor in good health.

The chain carries TRBV6-5 and TRBJ1-5; D is unresolved. Trimming cost V 4 bases and J 1 base, with 14 bases left between them. The CDR3 has 16 amino acids. Germline assignment: CDR1 MNHEY and CDR2 SVGAGI. CDR3: CASSLEGPRSNQPQHF. The DNA of the CDR3 is TGTGCCAGCAGTTTAGAAGGGCCTAGAAGCAATCAGCCCCAGCATTTT.

CDR3 sequence: CATSRDSGEWGTQYF. The CDR3 nucleotides are TGTGCCACCAGCAGAGATTCAGGGGAGTGGGGGACCCAGTACTTC. This chain joins TRBV15 and TRBJ2-5; possibly TRBD1 for D (6 bases). The CDR3 is 15 residues long. CDR1 is LNHNV, CDR2 YYDKDF, per germline (reference sequence). Between the trimmed V and J ends, which lost 0 bases and 7 bases, there was a span of 15 bases.

V gene TRBV7-2 combines with J gene TRBJ2-3, with TRBD1 as a possible D gene (5 bases). V lost 1 base and J 4 bases, leaving 12 bases between the germline ends. The CDR3 sequence is 15 residues long. The germline V gene encodes CDR1 SGHTA and CDR2 FQGNSA. The CDR3 spells CASSLGSWTPDTQYF. The CDR3 region has the DNA TGTGCCAGCAGCTTAGGGAGTTGGACACCAGATACGCAGTATTTT.

This rearrangement joins TRBV7-9 to TRBJ2-5; weak D call: TRBD2 (6 bases). The CDR3 sequence is 17 residues long. Trimming removed 0 bases from V and 4 bases from J, with 18 bases in between. Germline V gives CDR1 SEHNR, CDR2 FQNEAQ (reference sequence). The CDR3 nucleotides are TGTGCCAGCAGCTTAGCGTTATTCCGGGAGAGTCGAGAGACCCAGTACTTC. Amino acid sequence: CASSLALFRESRETQYF.

The chain recombines TRBV6-6 with TRBJ1-3; perhaps TRBD1 as D (5 bases). Germline CDR1 reads MNHNY; CDR2 reads SVGAGI (reference sequence). The CDR3 spans 16 residues. Trimming took off 0 bases at V and 3 bases at J, with 12 bases between the two ends. CDR3 loop: CASSYSRGGVGNTIYF. In DNA, the CDR3 is TGTGCCAGCAGTTACTCGAGGGGAGGTGTTGGAAACACCATATATTTT.

This clone was observed once. The chain carries TRBV6-1 and TRBJ2-7; 7 bases map to TRBD2. With V trimmed by 5 bases and J by 2 bases, 6 bases remained unmatched. From germline, CDR1 is MNHNS and CDR2 SASEGT. The CDR3 runs 14 residues. DNA for the CDR3: TGTGCCAGCAGTTTCCAAGCGGGACCCTACGAGCAGTACTTC. Translated: CASSFQAGPYEQYF.

The chain links TRBV5-1 to TRBJ1-4, with D maybe TRBD1 (5 bases). Trimming took 6 bases from V and 6 from J, leaving 18 bases between them. The CDR3 is 15 residues long. Looked up from germline, CDR1 is SGHRS and CDR2 is YFSETQ. CDR3 amino acids: CASTDRGTLYEKLFF. DNA for the CDR3: TGCGCCAGCACCGATCGGGGGACTTTGTATGAAAAACTGTTTTTT.

The J gene is TRBJ2-3, the V gene TRBV5-1; D is undetermined. Germline V gene data show CDR1 as SGHRS and CDR2 as YFSETQ. Trimming pared 1 base from V and 4 bases from J, leaving 4 bases between. The CDR3 runs to 12 residues. DNA of the CDR3: TGCGCCAGCAGCTTGAGGGCAGATACGCAGTATTTT. This translates into CASSLRADTQYF. Filled out from reference TRBV5-1 and TRBJ2-3, the complete variable domain reads KAGVTQTPRYLIKTRGQQVTLSCSPISGHRSVSWYQQTPGQGLQFLFEYFSETQRNKGNFPGRFSGRQFSNSRSEMNVSTLELGDSALYLCASSLRADTQYFGPGTRLTVL.

The gene calls are TRBV7-8 and TRBJ2-3, with D unresolved. The CDR3 has 11 residues. Germline CDR1 reads SGHVS; CDR2 reads FQNEAQ. The V end was cut by 5 bases, the J end by 6 bases, with 6 bases between. The chain's CDR3 is CASSPLDTQYF. Here the CDR3 DNA reads TGTGCCAGCAGCCCCCTGGATACGCAGTATTTT.

The J gene is TRBJ2-2, the V gene TRBV18; D uncertain. The CDR3 contains 13 residues. V was trimmed by 3 bases and J by 6 bases, leaving 8 bases between them. CDR1 is KGHSH and CDR2 is LQKENI in the germline V gene. The CDR3 DNA sequence: TGTGCCAGCTCACCCCGGGCCCCCGGGGAGCTGTTTTTT. It specifies CASSPRAPGELFF.

This chain uses TRBV20-1 with TRBJ1-1; no definite D call. The V and J ends lost 4 bases and 6 bases respectively, with 6 bases between them. From germline, CDR1 is DFQATT and CDR2 SNEGSKA (reference sequence). CDR3 length: 10 amino acids. The CDR3 DNA is TGCAGTGCTATAAGAGCTGAAGCTTTCTTT. Encoded protein: CSAIRAEAFF.

The chain recombines TRBV6-6 with TRBJ1-5; 9 bases agree with TRBD1. The CDR3 spans 16 residues. Unmatched junction bases numbered 1, after V lost 0 bases and J lost 1 base. Germline CDR1 and CDR2: MNHNY and SVGAGI (reference sequence). CDR3 sequence: CASSYSGTGSNQPQHF. Written as DNA, the CDR3 is TGTGCCAGCAGTTACTCAGGGACAGGGAGCAATCAGCCCCAGCATTTT.

The V and J genes are TRBV19 and TRBJ2-5, with D perhaps matching TRBD1 or TRBD2 (5 bases each). The CDR3 is 15 residues long. Trimming shortened V by 3 bases and J by 5 bases, and 16 bases separated the two germline ends. Germline CDR1 is LNHDA and CDR2 is SQIVND (reference sequence). CDR3 loop: CASSIGPGPWETQYF. The DNA for the CDR3 is TGTGCCAGTAGTATTGGGCCGGGGCCGTGGGAGACCCAGTACTTC. Using reference TRBV19 and TRBJ2-5 for the parts outside the CDR3, the full variable domain is DGGITQSPKYLFRKEGQNVTLSCEQNLNHDAMYWYRQDPGQGLRLIYYSQIVNDFQKGDIAEGYSVSREKKESFPLTVTSAQKNPTAFYLCASSIGPGPWETQYFGPGTRLLVL.

This chain uses TRBV19 with TRBJ2-3; maybe TRBD2 (7 bases). This CDR3 is 14 amino acids long. Germline lookup yields CDR1 LNHDA and CDR2 SQIVND (reference sequence). The V end lost 10 bases, the J end lost 4 bases, and 18 bases lay between the germline ends. CDR3 sequence reads: CATKPAGASDTQYF. CDR3 nucleotide sequence: TGTGCCACCAAACCGGCGGGGGCCTCAGATACGCAGTATTTT.

The chain joins TRBV20-1 to TRBJ2-3; no clear D gene. The CDR3 spans 9 residues. Germline values: CDR1 DFQATT, CDR2 SNEGSKA (reference sequence). V lost 7 bases, J lost 5 bases, and 4 bases lay in between. The CDR3 region has the DNA TGCAGTGTGGGAGATACGCAGTATTTT. Translation: CSVGDTQYF.

The chain recombines TRBV7-2 with TRBJ1-2; perhaps TRBD1 as D (6 bases). Trimming left V 8 bases short and J 5 bases short, with 18 bases between. This CDR3 has 14 residues. Germline V lookup: CDR1 SGHTA, CDR2 FQGNSA. CDR3 region: CASSGGGQPYGYTF. CDR3 DNA: TGTGCCAGCTCCGGGGGGGGGCAGCCATATGGCTACACCTTC.

The chain recombines TRBV6-5 with TRBJ2-3, with TRBD2 as a possible D gene (7 bases). The V and J ends lost 6 bases and 2 bases respectively, with 12 bases between them. Per germline, CDR1 MNHEY and CDR2 SVGAGI. The length of the CDR3 is 14 residues. This CDR3 is CASSPGGFTDTQYF. CDR3 DNA: TGTGCCAGCAGCCCGGGGGGCTTCACAGATACGCAGTATTTT.

The chain recombines TRBV19 with TRBJ1-6; the D gene is possibly TRBD1 (5 bases). From germline, CDR1 is LNHDA and CDR2 SQIVND (reference sequence). V lost 5 bases to trimming and J lost 5 bases, with 16 bases between them. This CDR3 has 16 amino acids. The CDR3 protein is CASSFRDSGHNSPLHF. In nucleotides, the CDR3 is TGTGCCAGTAGTTTCAGGGATTCCGGGCATAATTCACCCCTCCACTTT. Full variable domain (rest looked up from reference TRBV19 and TRBJ1-6): DGGITQSPKYLFRKEGQNVTLSCEQNLNHDAMYWYRQDPGQGLRLIYYSQIVNDFQKGDIAEGYSVSREKKESFPLTVTSAQKNPTAFYLCASSFRDSGHNSPLHFGNGTRLTVT.

The rearrangement joins TRBV18 to TRBJ1-2, with 8 positions matching TRBD1. The V gene's germline CDR1 is KGHSH and CDR2 LQKENI. With V trimmed by 8 bases and J by 8 bases, 10 bases remained unmatched. CDR3 size: 13 residues. CDR3 nucleotide sequence: TGTGCCAGCCGTAACTCAGGGGGCTTAGGCTACACCTTC. Translation: CASRNSGGLGYTF.

This chain joins TRBV10-3 and TRBJ2-5; D remains unclear. V lost 2 bases, J lost 4 bases, and 2 bases lay in between. This CDR3 is built from 11 residues. Germline CDR1 ENHRY, CDR2 SYGVKD. The CDR3 reads CAISELETQYF. The CDR3, as DNA: TGTGCCATCAGTGAGCTAGAGACCCAGTACTTC.